What follows is one T cell receptor beta chain and its context. Its cognate antigen is unknown. The data derive from a study of cytomegalovirus exposure and HLA in healthy donors. Germline CDR1 is LNHDA and CDR2 is SQIVND (reference sequence). The CDR3 has 16 amino acids. V was shortened by 7 bases and J by 0 bases, with 16 bases between the two germline ends. Researchers ran the PCR with 60 Vbeta and 13 Jbeta primers. TCRdb's table, derived via immunoSEQ multiplex PCR, lists solely in-frame clones and lacks some. The sample carries approximately 110,000 clones, approximately 80% recorded once. Study-wide results and caveats: A later analysis by the authors found several of the most significant clusters apparently linked to common viral pathogens.

The specimen was PBMCs. The TCR comes from a middle-aged man in good health and CMV-seronegative. V gene TRBV19 combines with J gene TRBJ1-5, with D maybe TRBD1 (6 bases). Here the CDR3 reads CASTPGQKFSNQPQHF. The CDR3 DNA reads as TGTGCCAGTACCCCTGGACAGAAGTTTAGCAATCAGCCCCAGCATTTT.